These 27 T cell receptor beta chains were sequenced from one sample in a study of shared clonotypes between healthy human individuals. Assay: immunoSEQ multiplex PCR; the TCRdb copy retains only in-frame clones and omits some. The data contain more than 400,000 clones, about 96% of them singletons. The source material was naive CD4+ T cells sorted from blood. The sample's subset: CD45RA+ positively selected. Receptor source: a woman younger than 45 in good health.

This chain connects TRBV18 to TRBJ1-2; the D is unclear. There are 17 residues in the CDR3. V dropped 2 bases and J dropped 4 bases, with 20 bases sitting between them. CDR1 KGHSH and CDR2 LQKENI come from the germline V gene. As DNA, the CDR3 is TGTGCCAGCTCACCAGATTTAGGCCGCGCCACGGGCTATGGCTACACCTTC. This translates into CASSPDLGRATGYGYTF.

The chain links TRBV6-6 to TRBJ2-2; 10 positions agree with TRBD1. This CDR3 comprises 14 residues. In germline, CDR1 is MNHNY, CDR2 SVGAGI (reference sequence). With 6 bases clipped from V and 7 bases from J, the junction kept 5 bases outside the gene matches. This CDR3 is CASSPGQGIGELFF. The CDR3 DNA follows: TGTGCCAGCAGCCCGGGACAGGGGATCGGGGAGCTGTTTTTT.

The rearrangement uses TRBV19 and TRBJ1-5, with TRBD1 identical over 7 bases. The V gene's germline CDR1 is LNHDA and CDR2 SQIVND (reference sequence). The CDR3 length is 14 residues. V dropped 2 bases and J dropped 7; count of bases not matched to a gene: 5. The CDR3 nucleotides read TGTGCCAGTAGTATAAGGGGGCGCGGGCAGCCCCAGCATTTT. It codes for CASSIRGRGQPQHF.

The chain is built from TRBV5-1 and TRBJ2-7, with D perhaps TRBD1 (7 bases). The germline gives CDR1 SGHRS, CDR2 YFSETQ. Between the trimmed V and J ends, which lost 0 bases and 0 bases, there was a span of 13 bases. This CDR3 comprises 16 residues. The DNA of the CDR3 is TGCGCCAGCAGCTTGGGGCAGGGGGGAGTCTCCTACGAGCAGTACTTC. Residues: CASSLGQGGVSYEQYF. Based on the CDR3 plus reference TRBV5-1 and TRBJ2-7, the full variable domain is KAGVTQTPRYLIKTRGQQVTLSCSPISGHRSVSWYQQTPGQGLQFLFEYFSETQRNKGNFPGRFSGRQFSNSRSEMNVSTLELGDSALYLCASSLGQGGVSYEQYFGPGTRLTVT.

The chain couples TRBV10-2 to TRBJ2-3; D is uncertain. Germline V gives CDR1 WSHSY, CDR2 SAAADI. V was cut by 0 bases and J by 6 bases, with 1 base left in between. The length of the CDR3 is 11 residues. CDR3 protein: CASSESDTQYF. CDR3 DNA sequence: TGCGCCAGCAGTGAGTCCGATACGCAGTATTTT.

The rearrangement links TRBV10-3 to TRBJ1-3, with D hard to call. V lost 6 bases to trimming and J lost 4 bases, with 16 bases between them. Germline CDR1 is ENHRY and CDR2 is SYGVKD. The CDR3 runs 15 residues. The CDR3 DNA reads TGTGCCATCAGAGACGCTATAATGAAGGGAAACACCATATATTTT. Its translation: CAIRDAIMKGNTIYF.

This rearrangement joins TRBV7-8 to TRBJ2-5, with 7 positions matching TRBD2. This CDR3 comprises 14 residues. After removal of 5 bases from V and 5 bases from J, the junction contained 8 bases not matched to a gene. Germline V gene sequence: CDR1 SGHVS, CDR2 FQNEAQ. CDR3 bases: TGTGCCAGCAGCGGACGGACTAGGATCGAGACCCAGTACTTC. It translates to CASSGRTRIETQYF.

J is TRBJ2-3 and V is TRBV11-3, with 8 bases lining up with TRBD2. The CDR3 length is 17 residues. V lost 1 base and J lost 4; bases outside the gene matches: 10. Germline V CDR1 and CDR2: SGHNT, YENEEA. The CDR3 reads CASSLVPSGSGPDTQYF. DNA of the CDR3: TGTGCCAGCAGCTTAGTTCCCAGCGGGAGTGGCCCAGATACGCAGTATTTT.

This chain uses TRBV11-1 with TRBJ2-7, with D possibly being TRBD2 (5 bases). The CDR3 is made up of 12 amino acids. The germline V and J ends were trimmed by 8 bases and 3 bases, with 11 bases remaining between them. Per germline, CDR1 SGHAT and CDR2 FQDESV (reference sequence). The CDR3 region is CASGRTDYEQYF. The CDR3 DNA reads TGTGCCAGCGGTAGGACTGACTACGAGCAGTACTTC.

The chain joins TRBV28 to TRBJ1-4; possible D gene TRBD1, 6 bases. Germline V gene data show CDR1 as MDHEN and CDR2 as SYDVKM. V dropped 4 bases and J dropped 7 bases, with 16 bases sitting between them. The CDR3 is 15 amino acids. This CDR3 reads CASSSRRGSTEKLFF. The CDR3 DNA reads TGTGCCAGCAGTTCGCGCAGGGGAAGTACTGAAAAACTGTTTTTT.

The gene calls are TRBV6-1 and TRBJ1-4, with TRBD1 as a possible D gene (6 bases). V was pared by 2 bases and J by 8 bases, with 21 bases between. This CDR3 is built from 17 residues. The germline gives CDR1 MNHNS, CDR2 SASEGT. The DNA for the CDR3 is TGTGCCAGCAGTGAAACTGACTTTGGGGGGGCCGAAGAAAAACTGTTTTTT. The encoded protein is CASSETDFGGAEEKLFF.

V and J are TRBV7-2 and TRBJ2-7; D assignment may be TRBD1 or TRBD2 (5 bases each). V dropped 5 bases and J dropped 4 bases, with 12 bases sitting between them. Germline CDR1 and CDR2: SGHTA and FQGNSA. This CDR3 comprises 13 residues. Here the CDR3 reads CASSLMGDYEQYF. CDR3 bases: TGTGCCAGCAGCCTGATGGGGGATTACGAGCAGTACTTC. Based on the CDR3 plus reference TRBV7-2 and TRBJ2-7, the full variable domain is GAGVSQSPSNKVTEKGKDVELRCDPISGHTALYWYRQSLGQGLEFLIYFQGNSAPDKSGLPSDRFSAERTGGSVSTLTIQRTQQEDSAVYLCASSLMGDYEQYFGPGTRLTVT.

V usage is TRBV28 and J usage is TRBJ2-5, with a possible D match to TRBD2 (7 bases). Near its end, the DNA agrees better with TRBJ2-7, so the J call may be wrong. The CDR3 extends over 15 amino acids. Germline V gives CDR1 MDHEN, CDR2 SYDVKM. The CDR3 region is CASSSVGGQIYEQYF. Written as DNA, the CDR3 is TGTGCCAGCAGTTCGGTGGGGGGGCAAATCTACGAGCAGTACTTC.

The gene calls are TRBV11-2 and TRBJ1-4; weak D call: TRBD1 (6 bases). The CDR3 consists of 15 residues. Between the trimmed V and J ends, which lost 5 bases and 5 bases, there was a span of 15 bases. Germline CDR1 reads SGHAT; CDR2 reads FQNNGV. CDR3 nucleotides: TGTGCCAGCAGCCCCCAGGGGCTAGGGAATGAAAAACTGTTTTTT. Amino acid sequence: CASSPQGLGNEKLFF.

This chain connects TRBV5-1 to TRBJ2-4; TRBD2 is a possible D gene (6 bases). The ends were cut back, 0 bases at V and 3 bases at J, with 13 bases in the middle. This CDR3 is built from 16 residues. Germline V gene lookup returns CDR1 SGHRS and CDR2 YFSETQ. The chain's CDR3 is CASSLVAGRVKNIQYF. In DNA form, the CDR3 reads TGCGCCAGCAGCTTGGTCGCGGGACGTGTCAAAAACATTCAGTACTTC.

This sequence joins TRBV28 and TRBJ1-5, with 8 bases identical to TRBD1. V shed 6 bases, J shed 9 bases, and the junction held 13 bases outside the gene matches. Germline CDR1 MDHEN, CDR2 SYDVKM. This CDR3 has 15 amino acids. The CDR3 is CASSKTGALVRPQHF. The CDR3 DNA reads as TGTGCCAGCAGCAAGACAGGGGCCCTAGTGAGGCCCCAGCATTTT.

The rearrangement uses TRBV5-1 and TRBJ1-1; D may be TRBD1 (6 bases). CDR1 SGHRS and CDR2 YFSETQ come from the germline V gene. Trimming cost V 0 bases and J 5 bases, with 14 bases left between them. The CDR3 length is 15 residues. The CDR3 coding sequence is TGCGCCAGCAGCTTGGACGACAGGATTTTAACTGAAGCTTTCTTT. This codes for CASSLDDRILTEAFF.

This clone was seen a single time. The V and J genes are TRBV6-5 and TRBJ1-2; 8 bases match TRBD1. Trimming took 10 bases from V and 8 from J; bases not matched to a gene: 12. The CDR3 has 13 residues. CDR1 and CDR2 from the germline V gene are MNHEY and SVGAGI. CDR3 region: CATRLGTGGGYTF. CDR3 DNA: TGTGCCACTCGACTTGGGACAGGTGGGGGCTACACCTTC.

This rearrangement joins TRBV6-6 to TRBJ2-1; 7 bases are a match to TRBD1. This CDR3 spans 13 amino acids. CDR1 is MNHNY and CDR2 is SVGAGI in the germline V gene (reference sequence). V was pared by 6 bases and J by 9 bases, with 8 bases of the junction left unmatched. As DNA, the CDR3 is TGTGCCAGCAGACTCCAGGGGACAGTTGAGCAGTTCTTC. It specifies CASRLQGTVEQFF.

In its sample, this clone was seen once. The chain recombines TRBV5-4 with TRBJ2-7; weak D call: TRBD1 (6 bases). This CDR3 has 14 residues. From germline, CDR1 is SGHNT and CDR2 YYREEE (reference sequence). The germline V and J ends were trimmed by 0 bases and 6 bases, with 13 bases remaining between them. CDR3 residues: CASSLGTGRREQYF. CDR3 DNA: TGTGCCAGCAGCTTGGGTACAGGGAGACGCGAGCAGTACTTC.

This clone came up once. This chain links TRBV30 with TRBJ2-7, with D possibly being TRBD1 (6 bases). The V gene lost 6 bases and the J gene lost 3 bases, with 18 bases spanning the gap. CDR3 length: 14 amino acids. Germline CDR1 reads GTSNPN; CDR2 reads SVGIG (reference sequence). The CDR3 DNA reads TGTGCCTGCGCTACCGGGGACACCTTCTACGAGCAGTACTTC. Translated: CACATGDTFYEQYF.

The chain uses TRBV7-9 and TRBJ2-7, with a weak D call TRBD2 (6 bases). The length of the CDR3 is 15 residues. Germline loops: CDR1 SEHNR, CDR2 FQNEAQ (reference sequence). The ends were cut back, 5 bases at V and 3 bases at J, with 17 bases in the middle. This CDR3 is CASSPPGLRNYEQYF. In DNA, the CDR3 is TGTGCCAGCAGCCCCCCGGGACTTAGGAACTACGAGCAGTACTTC.

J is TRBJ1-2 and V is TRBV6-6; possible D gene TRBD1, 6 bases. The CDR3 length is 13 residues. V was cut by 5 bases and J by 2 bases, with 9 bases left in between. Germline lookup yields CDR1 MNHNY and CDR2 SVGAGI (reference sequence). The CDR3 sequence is CASSPDRNYGYTF. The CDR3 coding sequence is TGTGCCAGCAGTCCGGACAGAAACTATGGCTACACCTTC.

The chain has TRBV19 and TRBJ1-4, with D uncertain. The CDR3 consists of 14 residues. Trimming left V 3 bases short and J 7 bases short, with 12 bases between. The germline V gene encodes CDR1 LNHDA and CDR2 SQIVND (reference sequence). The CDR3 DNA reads TGTGCCAGTAGTATTTCCGGGGAGGGTGAAAAACTGTTTTTT. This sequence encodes CASSISGEGEKLFF. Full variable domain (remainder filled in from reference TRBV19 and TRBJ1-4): DGGITQSPKYLFRKEGQNVTLSCEQNLNHDAMYWYRQDPGQGLRLIYYSQIVNDFQKGDIAEGYSVSREKKESFPLTVTSAQKNPTAFYLCASSISGEGEKLFFGSGTQLSVL.

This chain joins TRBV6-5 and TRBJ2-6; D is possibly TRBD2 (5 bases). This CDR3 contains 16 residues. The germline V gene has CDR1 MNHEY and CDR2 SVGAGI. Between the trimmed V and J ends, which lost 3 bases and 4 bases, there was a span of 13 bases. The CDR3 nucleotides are TGTGCCAGCAGTTATCGGGCCCCGGGAGGGGCCAACGTCCTGACTTTC. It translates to CASSYRAPGGANVLTF.

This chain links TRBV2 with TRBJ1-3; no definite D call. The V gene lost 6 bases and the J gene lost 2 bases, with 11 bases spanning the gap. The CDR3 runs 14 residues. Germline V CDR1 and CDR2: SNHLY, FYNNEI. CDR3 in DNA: TGTGCCAGCAGCGAAACAGTTACTGGAAACACCATATATTTT. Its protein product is CASSETVTGNTIYF. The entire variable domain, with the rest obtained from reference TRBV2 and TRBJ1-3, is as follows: EPEVTQTPSHQVTQMGQEVILRCVPISNHLYFYWYRQILGQKVEFLVSFYNNEISEKSEIFDDQFSVERPDGSNFTLKIRSTKLEDSAMYFCASSETVTGNTIYFGEGSWLTVV.

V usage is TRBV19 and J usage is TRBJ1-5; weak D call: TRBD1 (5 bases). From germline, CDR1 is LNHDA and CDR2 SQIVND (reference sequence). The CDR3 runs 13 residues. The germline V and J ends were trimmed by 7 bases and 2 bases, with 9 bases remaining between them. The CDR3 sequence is CASTSQGNQPQHF. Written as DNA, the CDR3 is TGTGCCAGTACCTCACAGGGCAATCAGCCCCAGCATTTT. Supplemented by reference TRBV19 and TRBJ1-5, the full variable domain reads DGGITQSPKYLFRKEGQNVTLSCEQNLNHDAMYWYRQDPGQGLRLIYYSQIVNDFQKGDIAEGYSVSREKKESFPLTVTSAQKNPTAFYLCASTSQGNQPQHFGDGTRLSIL.